Here is one TCR beta chain with its context. What it binds is unknown. The sample belongs to a study of OX40 agonist ivuxolimab in advanced cancers. On the study more broadly: At 65% to 90% male, the cohort had a mean age of approximately 60 years, ranging from about 23 to 79. Whole-study findings and limits: Expanded clones tended on average to be more numerous among CD8+ T cells than CD4+. Within 6 weeks, CD4+ and CD8+ blood T cells expanded clonally at 0.1 to 3.0 mg/kg.

Sequenced by immunoSEQ multiplex PCR; TCRdb stores in-frame clones only, minus some. The sample lists more than 80,000 clones, approximately 93% seen once, with around 0.28% in the top ten. Blood samples were obtained at baseline, cycle 4 day 1, and cycle 7 day 1. This CDR3 comprises 14 residues. Trimming cost V 1 base and J 7 bases, with 13 bases left between them. Germline V gives CDR1 MNHNY, CDR2 SVGAGI (reference sequence). The chain uses TRBV6-6 and TRBJ1-2; D remains ambiguous. The receptor's source is an adult with an advanced solid tumor such as melanoma, head and neck, liver or kidney cancer. Specimen: CD4+ or CD8+ T cells sorted from blood, collected in a trial of the OX40 agonist ivuxolimab. The CDR3 region is CASSYLSGIGGYTF. The CDR3 DNA reads TGTGCCAGCAGTTACTTATCTGGGATTGGTGGCTACACCTTC.